This record covers a single TCR beta chain. There is no known antigen for this receptor. No much larger clone exists at a distance of one base, and base qualities are not known. These data originate in a study of T cell clones after liver transplantation (dated by TCRdb to the late 2010s). For context, the study as a whole: The samples were obtained from ITN030ST, a randomized trial that attempted immunosuppression withdrawal within 2 years after liver transplantation. Donor-reactive T cell clones were identified by TCRbeta sequencing following a pre-transplant mixed lymphocyte reaction and were subsequently tracked in post-transplant blood. As an antigen-independent comparator for the donor-reactive sequences, third party-reactive TCRbeta sequences from pre-transplant MLRs were identified as well. Of the eight recipients, a few were HCV-positive, while the remaining recipients had been transplanted for non-autoimmune, non-viral indications. Until randomization at 12-24 months post-transplant, subjects were given standard immunosuppression, with no induction therapy. Tolerance was defined as complete immunosuppression withdrawal for at least one year with no rise in liver enzymes beyond twice the upper limit of normal. Blood samples were taken pre-transplant, pre-randomization before withdrawal, and post-randomization after full withdrawal or failed withdrawal. A cohort of 8 liver transplant recipients was studied, of whom 3 were classified as tolerant and 5 as non-tolerant. Overall study outcomes, separate from this receptor: Because allograft tissue specimens were not available, migration of donor-reactive T cells into the graft, rather than deletion, may have occurred. Donor-reactive sequences declined more than third party-reactive ones, suggesting partial antigen-specific deletion unrelated to withdrawal success. In two subjects, low numbers of available donor cells limited the measurable donor-reactive repertoire. Conclusions were preliminary, limited by small, heterogeneous patient numbers and non-standardized post-transplant time points. Once repertoire turnover was taken into account, donor-reactive detection showed a significant reduction for CD4 in 7 of 8 subjects and for CD8 in 8 of 8. A significant post-transplant decrease in circulating donor-reactive CD4 TCRbeta sequences was observed in most of the 8 subjects, irrespective of tolerance or HCV status.

Unstimulated PBMCs, after thawing, were stained for CD3, CD4 and CD8 and then FACS-sorted into CD3+CD4+ and CD3+CD8+ populations. All 8 studied subjects were randomized to immunosuppression withdrawal. The Qiagen DNeasy Blood and Tissue Kit was used for isolation of genomic DNA. The CDR3 numbers 15 residues from cysteine through phenylalanine. The only DNA kept is the CDR3, 45 bases in frame from the first base. V is clipped by 6 bases and J by 1 base, and the sequence between their germline boundaries is 14 bases long. Via the germline V gene (reference sequence), CDR1 is MNHNY and CDR2 SVGAGI. Frozen genomic DNA underwent high-throughput TCRbeta CDR3 sequencing by immunoSEQ, including PCR amplification, mapping, bias correction and internal controls. Per the source publication's procedure: Productive rearrangements were retained, and unique TCRbeta sequences were defined by the CDR3 nucleotide sequence together with the V and J gene. Donor-reactive sequences required at least 5-fold expansion in CFSE-low cells versus unstimulated pre-transplant cells and at least 0.01% frequency. Per-subject minimum frequency thresholds, based on the lowest-template unstimulated sample, ensured at least 90% detection power. Jensen-Shannon divergence between the top 1000 TCRbeta sequences after and before transplant was used to measure repertoire turnover. Two-sided Fisher's exact tests were used to test for changes in the detection of donor-reactive sequences. Held by TCRdb, this immuneACCESS table contains in-frame sequences only and omits some clones. Under half of the omission traces to an unresolved V gene where checked; the cause of the rest is unknown. The D gene and trimming were derived from the DNA, and the V and J assignments and clone size from that table. The sample profile shows tens of thousands of clones; 70% to 85% of them were found once. The ten largest account for 0.47% of the sample.

The chain couples TRBV6-6 to TRBJ2-3; the D region is possibly TRBD1 or TRBD2, each matching across 5 bases. The TCR comes from a human patient who received a liver transplant. The graft donor may be the source of some T cells after a transplant. The sample consisted of CD4+ T cells from blood, taken almost 47 months after liver transplant. The CDR3 here reads CASSPRGGGTDTQYF. The DNA is TGTGCCAGCAGCCCCCGGGGCGGAGGCACAGATACGCAGTATTTT.